This paragraph covers one TCR beta chain sequence. Its target is not known. The CDR3 extends over 15 amino acids. After removal of 5 bases from V and 7 bases from J, the junction contained 11 bases not matched to a gene. CDR1 SGHTA and CDR2 FQGNSA come from the germline V gene. The table came from immunoSEQ multiplex PCR; TCRdb's copy has only in-frame clones and leaves some out. Among about 68,000 clones listed, roughly 88% were seen once. This sample stems from a study of OX40 agonist ivuxolimab in advanced cancers. Study as a whole: Every 2 weeks, ivuxolimab was infused into the patients intravenously at between 0.01 and 10 mg/kg. Age averaged around 59 years (range about 20 to 80), and 82.7% were male. Study results and limitations: Among the lowest peripheral clonal expansion occurred in 0.1-3.0 mg/kg partial responders. Also present in some nonresponders was a low level of normalized T-cell clonal expansion.

The V and J genes are TRBV7-2 and TRBJ2-7; TRBD1 matches 10 bases. Sequenced here: CD4+ or CD8+ T cells sorted from blood, sampled in a trial of the OX40 agonist ivuxolimab. The clonotype comes from an adult with an advanced solid tumor such as melanoma, head and neck, liver or kidney cancer. The chain's CDR3 is CASSLLPGQGLEQYF. CDR3 nucleotide sequence: TGTGCCAGCAGCCTTCTACCGGGACAGGGGTTAGAGCAGTACTTC.